A selection of T cell receptor beta chains follows, all from one sample in a study of vaccination and CD4 T cells after COVID-19. One entry per CDR3 protein results from TCRdb running MiXCR on the PCR reads. Here the sample spans thousands of distinct CDR3 sequences, 50% to 60% being singletons. For these TCRs, the target antigens are not known. Sequences were obtained from CD4+ T cells from blood, cultured in vitro. All receptors derive from a human donor who had recovered from COVID-19. Each CDR3 is given with its conserved first and last residue. Each record gives: V gene, D gene, clone size, J gene, CDR3 DNA, CDR3 protein. D genes are given only for firm matches. The listing skips clone size in some rows; elsewhere it reads once, few, many or a size class.

V gene: TRBV6-2/TRBV6-3
D gene: NA
clone size: NA
J gene: TRBJ1-1
CDR3 DNA: TGTGCCAGCAGGTACCTACAGGAGAACACTGAAGCTTTCTTT
CDR3 protein: CASRYLQENTEAFF

V gene: TRBV6-5
D gene: NA
clone size: NA
J gene: TRBJ1-1
CDR3 DNA: TGTGCCAGCAGTTACTCGGCCGGGGTACGCACTGAAGCTTTCTTT
CDR3 protein: CASSYSAGVRTEAFF

V gene: TRBV7-2
D gene: NA
clone size: NA
J gene: TRBJ2-5
CDR3 DNA: TGTGCCAGCAGCTTAGGACTACAAAGGTCGCTGCAAGAGACCCAGTACTTC
CDR3 protein: CASSLGLQRSLQETQYF

V gene: TRBV12-3/TRBV12-4
D gene: NA
clone size: NA
J gene: TRBJ1-6
CDR3 DNA: TGTGCCAGCAGTGGACAGATTACAAGGGGTTCACCCCTCCACTTT
CDR3 protein: CASSGQITRGSPLHF

V gene: TRBV20-1
D gene: TRBD2
clone size: NA
J gene: TRBJ2-1
CDR3 DNA: TGCAGTGCTAGGACGCGGACTAGCGGGAGGGGCCCCTACAATGAGCAGTTCTTC
CDR3 protein: CSARTRTSGRGPYNEQFF

V gene: TRBV6-1
D gene: NA
clone size: few
J gene: TRBJ2-7
CDR3 DNA: TGTGCCAGCAGAATGAGTTTACTCTACGAGCAGTACTTC
CDR3 protein: CASRMSLLYEQYF

V gene: TRBV6-1
D gene: NA
clone size: large
J gene: TRBJ1-1
CDR3 DNA: TGTGCCAGCAGACACCCAGAGATGAACACTGAAGCTTTCTTT
CDR3 protein: CASRHPEMNTEAFF

V gene: TRBV30
D gene: NA
clone size: NA
J gene: TRBJ1-2
CDR3 DNA: TGTGCCTGGTCTGGGGGCCCTAACTATGGCTACACCTTC
CDR3 protein: CAWSGGPNYGYTF

V gene: TRBV30
D gene: NA
clone size: few
J gene: TRBJ1-1
CDR3 DNA: TGTGCCTGGATCAGATTTTCGAACACTGAAGCTTTCTTT
CDR3 protein: CAWIRFSNTEAFF

V gene: TRBV27
D gene: NA
clone size: NA
J gene: TRBJ1-1
CDR3 DNA: TGTGCCAGCAGTTTTAGTGGGGGACCCACCGCCAAGAACACTGAAGCTTTCTTT
CDR3 protein: CASSFSGGPTAKNTEAFF

V gene: TRBV2
D gene: NA
clone size: NA
J gene: TRBJ2-2
CDR3 DNA: TGTGCCAGCTTAACATCCGGGGAGCTGTTTTTT
CDR3 protein: CASLTSGELFF

V gene: TRBV18
D gene: NA
clone size: NA
J gene: TRBJ1-5
CDR3 DNA: TGTGCCAGCTCACCAGGGTTGAATCAGCCCCAGCATTTT
CDR3 protein: CASSPGLNQPQHF

V gene: TRBV15
D gene: NA
clone size: NA
J gene: TRBJ2-3
CDR3 DNA: TGTGCCACCAGCAGAGATAGGACGCAGTATTTT
CDR3 protein: CATSRDRTQYF

V gene: TRBV4-3
D gene: NA
clone size: NA
J gene: TRBJ1-1
CDR3 DNA: TGCGCCAGCAGCCAAGGGGGACCGACTTTGAACACTGAAGCTTTCTTT
CDR3 protein: CASSQGGPTLNTEAFF

V gene: TRBV30
D gene: TRBD1
clone size: NA
J gene: TRBJ1-2
CDR3 DNA: TGTGCCTGGGACAGGGACGGGCCCTATGGCTACACCTTC
CDR3 protein: CAWDRDGPYGYTF

V gene: TRBV10-3
D gene: NA
clone size: large
J gene: TRBJ2-7
CDR3 DNA: TGTGCCATCAGTGGCGGGGAAAAATCCTACGAGCAGTACTTC
CDR3 protein: CAISGGEKSYEQYF

V gene: TRBV7-6
D gene: NA
clone size: few
J gene: TRBJ1-1
CDR3 DNA: TGTGCCAGCAGCTTAGGCGTACCGGGAAGCGGTGAAGCTTTCTTT
CDR3 protein: CASSLGVPGSGEAFF